Listed below are T cell receptor beta chains from one sample, sequenced in a study of blood T cell repertoires in COVID-19. Clones were read by immunoSEQ multiplex PCR, and TCRdb kept only the in-frame ones, dropping some. The sample shows some 300,000 clones, approximately 88% of them seen only once. The sample consisted of peripheral blood. The receptors derive from a woman aged 25-40 years who had recovered from COVID-19. Both conserved end residues are part of each CDR3. Fields, in order: clone size, J gene, D gene, V gene, CDR3 length, CDR3 protein, CDR3 DNA. The D gene is left open where the match is weak. The size field is filled for only some rows; it gives once, few, many or a size class.

.	TRBJ2-7	TRBD2	TRBV28	13	CASGLAAIYEQYF	TGTGCCAGCGGACTAGCGGCGATATACGAGCAGTACTTC
.	TRBJ2-3	TRBD2	TRBV29-1	13	CSVELAGTDTQYF	TGCAGCGTTGAACTAGCGGGTACAGATACGCAGTATTTT
once	TRBJ1-5	.	TRBV5-1	13	CASSFLTGQPQHF	TGCGCCAGCAGCTTTCTCACAGGTCAGCCCCAGCATTTT
.	TRBJ1-5	.	TRBV24-1	16	CATSDSREGGSQPQHF	TGTGCCACCAGTGATTCGAGAGAAGGGGGAAGTCAGCCCCAGCATTTT
.	TRBJ2-7	.	TRBV29-1	12	CSVLGGSYEQYF	TGCAGCGTTCTGGGGGGAAGCTACGAGCAGTACTTC
few	TRBJ1-1	.	TRBV2	13	CASSVQGYSEAFF	TGTGCCAGCAGTGTTCAGGGTTACTCTGAAGCTTTCTTT
.	TRBJ1-1	.	TRBV2	13	CASSERAGAAAFF	TGTGCCAGCAGTGAAAGAGCGGGGGCTGCCGCTTTCTTT
once	TRBJ2-6	.	TRBV19	15	CASSIDRVGANVLTF	TGTGCCAGTAGTATAGACCGGGTTGGGGCCAACGTCCTGACTTTC
.	TRBJ1-1	.	TRBV28	14	CASRAHVKNTEAFF	TGTGCCAGCAGAGCGCACGTAAAGAACACTGAAGCTTTCTTT
.	TRBJ1-1	.	TRBV3-1/TRBV3-2	14	CASSQVGTGAEAFF	TGTGCCAGCAGCCAAGTAGGGACGGGAGCTGAAGCTTTCTTT
.	TRBJ1-6	.	TRBV9	14	CASSVDRVNSPLHF	TGTGCCAGCAGCGTAGACAGGGTTAATTCACCCCTCCACTTT
.	TRBJ1-4	.	TRBV19	16	CASSMLLSDVPEKLFF	TGTGCCAGTAGTATGTTGTTGAGTGATGTTCCTGAAAAACTGTTTTTT
.	TRBJ1-5	TRBD1	TRBV5-6	17	CASSFRQGALGNQPQHF	TGTGCCAGCAGCTTTCGACAGGGGGCGCTCGGCAATCAGCCCCAGCATTTT
.	TRBJ2-7	.	TRBV5-1	12	CASSLAGDEQYF	TGCGCCAGCAGCTTGGCAGGGGACGAGCAGTACTTC
.	TRBJ2-1	TRBD2	TRBV29-1	12	CSEFSGGVSPFF	TGCAGCGAGTTTAGCGGGGGGGTTAGTCCGTTCTTC
once	TRBJ1-1	.	TRBV5-1	14	CASSPGDARTEAFF	TGCGCCAGCAGCCCGGGGGACGCTCGGACTGAAGCTTTCTTT
.	TRBJ2-5	.	TRBV9	12	CASSVVEETQYF	TGTGCCAGCAGCGTAGTGGAGGAGACCCAGTACTTC
.	TRBJ1-2	.	TRBV18	17	CASSPKNAGKIYYGYTF	TGTGCCAGCTCTCCTAAAAATGCCGGGAAGATATACTATGGCTACACCTTC
.	TRBJ1-2	TRBD1	TRBV15	14	CATTIGQGAGGYTF	TGTGCCACCACCATAGGACAGGGGGCGGGTGGCTACACCTTC
.	TRBJ1-5	.	TRBV5-6	19	CASSLWGHSTSYSNQPQHF	TGTGCCAGCAGCTTGTGGGGGCACAGTACTTCCTATAGCAATCAGCCCCAGCATTTT
.	TRBJ2-7	TRBD1	TRBV18	14	CASSYRQGAYEQYF	TGTGCCAGCTCGTATCGACAGGGGGCCTACGAGCAGTACTTC
.	TRBJ2-5	.	TRBV10-3	15	CAISERAQGGETQYF	TGTGCCATCAGTGAGAGGGCGCAGGGGGGAGAGACCCAGTACTTC
.	TRBJ2-6	.	TRBV2	14	CASAKLSGANVLTF	TGTGCCAGCGCGAAGCTCTCTGGGGCCAACGTCCTGACTTTC
.	TRBJ1-2	.	TRBV29-1	12	CSVDGGAYGYTF	TGCAGCGTTGATGGAGGTGCCTATGGCTACACCTTC
few	TRBJ1-5	TRBD1	TRBV28	15	CASSTRTGGYQPQHF	TGTGCCAGCAGTACCCGGACAGGGGGATATCAGCCCCAGCATTTT
.	TRBJ1-1	TRBD1	TRBV18	14	CASSLRTGDTEAFF	TGTGCCAGCTCTCTACGGACAGGGGACACTGAAGCTTTCTTT
.	TRBJ1-6	TRBD1	TRBV28	13	CASSLDRGLPLHF	TGTGCCAGCAGTTTAGACAGGGGATTACCCCTCCACTTT
.	TRBJ1-2	TRBD1	TRBV9	13	CASSIRQGDGYTF	TGTGCCAGCAGCATTCGACAGGGGGACGGCTACACCTTC
.	TRBJ1-2	.	TRBV28	11	CATHGGVGYTF	TGTGCCACCCACGGGGGAGTCGGCTACACCTTC
once	TRBJ2-7	.	TRBV18	14	CASSPRTGIIEQYF	TGTGCCAGCTCACCACGGACGGGAATCATCGAGCAGTACTTC
.	TRBJ2-1	.	TRBV12-3/TRBV12-4	12	CASSLGWLAQFF	TGTGCCAGCAGTTTAGGATGGCTAGCGCAGTTCTTC
.	TRBJ2-1	.	TRBV11-3	15	CASSSNSFSYNEQFF	TGTGCCAGCAGCTCCAATAGCTTCTCCTACAATGAGCAGTTCTTC
.	TRBJ1-3	.	TRBV7-2	14	CASSSRVYGNTIYF	TGTGCCAGCAGCTCCAGGGTGTATGGAAACACCATATATTTT
.	TRBJ2-7	.	TRBV29-1	13	CSVFMQGSYEQYF	TGCAGCGTTTTTATGCAGGGGTCCTACGAGCAGTACTTC
.	TRBJ2-5	TRBD1	TRBV12-3/TRBV12-4	13	CASSLFRGKTQYF	TGTGCCAGCAGTTTATTCAGGGGGAAGACCCAGTACTTC
.	TRBJ1-1	.	TRBV2	15	CASSDGGTGDTEAFF	TGTGCCAGCAGCGATGGGGGGACGGGAGACACTGAAGCTTTCTTT
.	TRBJ2-7	.	TRBV3-1/TRBV3-2	15	CASSQDHGRNYEQYF	TGTGCCAGCAGCCAAGATCATGGCAGGAACTACGAGCAGTACTTC
once	TRBJ1-2	.	TRBV28	11	CASSLAYGYTF	TGTGCCAGCAGTTTGGCCTATGGCTACACCTTC
.	TRBJ2-4	.	TRBV6-5	15	CATSEGGTSKNIQYF	TGTGCCACCTCCGAAGGGGGTACCTCCAAAAACATTCAGTACTTC
.	TRBJ1-1	.	TRBV5-3	12	CARSRGGAEAFF	TGTGCCAGAAGTCGAGGGGGAGCGGAAGCTTTCTTT
.	TRBJ1-1	.	TRBV7-2	15	CASSLGTGRGTEAFF	TGTGCCAGCAGCTTAGGTACAGGGAGGGGTACTGAAGCTTTCTTT
.	TRBJ1-3	TRBD1	TRBV5-6	16	CASSSQRGLIGNTIYF	TGTGCCAGCAGCTCGCAAAGGGGGCTTATTGGAAACACCATATATTTT
.	TRBJ1-2	TRBD1	TRBV18	16	CASSLERTGYQHGYTF	TGTGCCAGCTCGCTGGAAAGGACAGGGTACCAGCATGGCTACACCTTC
.	TRBJ1-4	.	TRBV6-4	13	CASSQELNEKLFF	TGTGCCAGCTCACAGGAACTTAATGAAAAACTGTTTTTT
.	TRBJ2-1	TRBD1	TRBV3-1/TRBV3-2	13	CASSHMQGAEQFF	TGTGCCAGCAGCCATATGCAGGGGGCTGAGCAGTTCTTC
.	TRBJ1-3	.	TRBV2	13	CASSSGSGNTIYF	TGTGCCAGCAGTTCGGGGTCCGGAAACACCATATATTTT
.	TRBJ2-5	.	TRBV29-1	13	CSVDPRGVETQYF	TGCAGCGTTGATCCCAGGGGGGTGGAGACCCAGTACTTC
.	TRBJ2-2	TRBD1	TRBV28	16	CASRKTGTGVTGELFF	TGTGCCAGCAGAAAGACCGGGACAGGGGTGACCGGGGAGCTGTTTTTT
once	TRBJ1-5	.	TRBV4-1	13	CASSQDRGQPQHF	TGCGCCAGCAGCCAAGATCGCGGTCAGCCCCAGCATTTT
.	TRBJ1-3	.	TRBV3-1/TRBV3-2	15	CASSHGTRSGNTIYF	TGTGCCAGCAGCCACGGAACTCGGAGTGGAAACACCATATATTTT
.	TRBJ2-3	.	TRBV21-1	17	CASSEQNKGGGTDTQYF	TGTGCCAGCAGCGAACAGAATAAGGGCGGGGGCACAGATACGCAGTATTTT
.	TRBJ1-6	.	TRBV4-1	14	CASSQVREASPLHF	TGCGCCAGCAGCCAAGTCAGGGAAGCATCACCCCTCCACTTT
.	TRBJ2-3	.	TRBV6-2/TRBV6-3	12	CASSYVGDTQYF	TGTGCCAGCAGTTACGTCGGGGATACGCAGTATTTT
.	TRBJ2-2	TRBD2	TRBV2	15	CASKEGLGNTGELFF	TGTGCCAGCAAGGAGGGACTAGGGAACACCGGGGAGCTGTTTTTT
.	TRBJ2-1	TRBD2	TRBV28	17	CASSLELGLAGDNEQFF	TGTGCCAGCAGTTTGGAACTGGGACTAGCGGGGGACAATGAGCAGTTCTTC